The sequence of this TCR beta chain was determined in a study of CD8+ T cells in alopecia areata. General study results and limits: Persistence in scalp and blood during tofacitinib was observed for many expanded lesional clones. Clonality in the scalp and expanded CD8+ clones ranked among the top 100 were significantly decreased by tofacitinib. A single nonresponder leaves the baseline CD8+ expansion link to response uncertain.

Remarks on this clone: Its antigen remains unknown.

Sample treatment: oral pan-JAK inhibitor, 5-10 mg twice daily. Researchers gathered lesional scalp punch biopsies and peripheral blood from patients with alopecia areata. TCR sequencing used cDNA made by reverse transcription of extracted RNA. Libraries were prepared by immunoSEQ multiplex PCR; TCRdb keeps only in-frame clonotypes and omits some of them. The sample yields 150,000 to 200,000 clones, less than 65% seen once. The germline CDR1 and CDR2 sequences are SGHTA and FQGTGA. V shed 4 bases and J 3 bases; nucleotides not matched to a gene: 1. This CDR3 has 13 residues. This chain joins TRBV7-3 and TRBJ2-5; 8 nucleotides match TRBD2. This sample comprised CD4+ T cells sorted from blood, obtained at week 24, from a patient treated with tofacitinib. This clonotype originated in a human donor with alopecia areata. CDR3 amino acids: CASSSRGEETQYF. CDR3 nucleotide sequence: TGTGCCAGCAGCTCGCGGGGGGAAGAGACCCAGTACTTC.